These 21 T cell receptor beta chains came from one sample sequenced in a study of shared clonotypes between healthy human individuals. Repertoires were generated with immunoSEQ multiplex PCR, while TCRdb's copy carries only in-frame clones and drops some. The table lists 2 million to 3 million clones, approximately 93% of them singletons, with 0.36% in the top ten. Material for sequencing was naive CD4+ T cells from PBMCs. Regarding subset: CD45RA+ positively selected. These receptors originate from a man between 18 and 29 years old in good health. Some clones in this sample may be carry-over from other donors' samples.

The rearrangement links TRBV6-1 to TRBJ1-2; possible D gene TRBD1, 5 bases. The CDR3 consists of 17 residues. The germline gives CDR1 MNHNS, CDR2 SASEGT. V was clipped by 2 bases and J by 4 bases, with 20 bases between them. The CDR3 is CASSEPLRTPAGYGYTF. CDR3 coding DNA: TGTGCCAGCAGTGAACCCCTCCGGACACCAGCGGGCTATGGCTACACCTTC.

The V gene is TRBV7-9, the J gene TRBJ1-1; possible D gene TRBD1, 6 bases. CDR3 length equals 16 residues. The V gene lost 1 base and the J gene lost 4 bases, with 16 bases spanning the gap. Germline CDR1 is SEHNR and CDR2 is FQNEAQ (reference sequence). The CDR3 sequence is CASSLGHRVGSTEAFF. In nucleotides, the CDR3 is TGTGCCAGCAGCTTAGGGCACAGGGTCGGGAGCACTGAAGCTTTCTTT.

This clone was recorded only once. The chain couples TRBV6-4 to TRBJ2-3; D could derive from TRBD1 or TRBD2 (7 bases each). The CDR3 is 16 amino acids. Germline-derived CDR1 and CDR2 are MRHNA and SNTAGT. V lost 3 bases to trimming and J lost 3 bases, with 16 bases between them. The CDR3 is CASSEGGDSGTDTQYF. The CDR3 nucleotides are TGTGCCAGCAGTGAAGGGGGCGATAGCGGGACAGATACGCAGTATTTT.

The rearrangement links TRBV6-6 to TRBJ1-3; unclear D gene. The germline gives CDR1 MNHNY, CDR2 SVGAGI (reference sequence). The CDR3 totals 14 residues. Trimming stripped 8 bases from V and 0 bases from J, with 11 bases between. The CDR3 DNA reads TGTGCCAGCCTAAGCGAGTACTCTGGAAACACCATATATTTT. This sequence encodes CASLSEYSGNTIYF.

The gene calls are TRBV7-8 and TRBJ1-1; D ambiguous. This CDR3 is 14 amino acids long. V was pared by 6 bases and J by 4 bases, with 15 bases between. Germline V lookup: CDR1 SGHVS, CDR2 FQNEAQ. This CDR3 is CASRKEREGTEAFF. As DNA, the CDR3 is TGTGCCAGCAGGAAAGAGAGGGAGGGCACTGAAGCTTTCTTT.

Of note for this clone: The same CDR3 can be traced to other DNA sequences in this sample. The rearrangement uses TRBV18 and TRBJ2-1; 7 bases agree with TRBD1. The CDR3 has 15 residues. V lost 3 bases and J lost 2; bases outside the gene matches: 4. Germline CDR1 and CDR2: KGHSH and LQKENI. CDR3 amino acids: CASSPAGTAYNEQFF. CDR3 sequence (DNA): TGTGCCAGCTCACCGGCCGGGACAGCCTACAATGAGCAGTTCTTC. The full variable domain, with the rest looked up from reference TRBV18 and TRBJ2-1, is NAGVMQNPRHLVRRRGQEARLRCSPMKGHSHVYWYRQLPEEGLKFMVYLQKENIIDESGMPKERFSAEFPKEGPSILRIQQVVRGDSAAYFCASSPAGTAYNEQFFGPGTRLTVL.

This chain uses TRBV6-1 with TRBJ2-7; TRBD2 agrees at 8 bases. V lost 2 bases and J lost 3; bases outside the gene matches: 9. Germline assignment: CDR1 MNHNS and CDR2 SASEGT. This CDR3 is 16 amino acids long. The CDR3 spells CASSESLSGSFYEQYF. CDR3 nucleotides: TGTGCCAGCAGTGAAAGTCTGAGCGGGAGCTTCTACGAGCAGTACTTC.

The J gene is TRBJ2-3, the V gene TRBV28; 7 bases are shared with TRBD1. The CDR3 contains 17 residues. CDR1 is MDHEN, CDR2 SYDVKM, per germline. J gave up 4 bases and V 2 bases, and 12 bases lay outside the gene matches. CDR3 DNA sequence: TGTGCCAGCAGTTTAGGCCCCGGGACAGTTCGGGCAGATACGCAGTATTTT. Protein sequence: CASSLGPGTVRADTQYF.

V gene TRBV30 combines with J gene TRBJ2-7; the D is unclear. V was cut by 3 bases and J by 4 bases, with 13 bases left in between. This CDR3 region has 13 residues. The germline gives CDR1 GTSNPN, CDR2 SVGIG (reference sequence). For the CDR3, the DNA is TGTGCCTGGAGCGTGAAGGTCGGTTACGAGCAGTACTTC. Its translation is CAWSVKVGYEQYF.

This chain connects TRBV7-3 to TRBJ2-1, with D perhaps TRBD1 (5 bases). The germline gives CDR1 SGHTA, CDR2 FQGTGA. The CDR3 consists of 12 residues. Trimming left V 4 bases short and J 10 bases short, with 11 bases between. Here the CDR3 reads CASSSFKGEQFF. CDR3 DNA sequence: TGTGCCAGCAGCTCCTTTAAGGGGGAGCAGTTCTTC.

Turning to this clone: This CDR3 is also generated by other DNA sequences in the sample. The chain is built from TRBV5-1 and TRBJ2-5; D is undetermined. Trimming stripped 0 bases from V and 2 bases from J, with 5 bases between. This CDR3 contains 13 residues. Germline V gene sequence: CDR1 SGHRS, CDR2 YFSETQ. The CDR3 loop is CASSLGGQETQYF. CDR3 nucleotides: TGCGCCAGCAGCTTGGGCGGACAAGAGACCCAGTACTTC.

The chain uses TRBV5-1 and TRBJ1-4, with D hard to call. The V end was cut by 2 bases, the J end by 4 bases, with 9 bases between. There are 14 residues in the CDR3. The germline gives CDR1 SGHRS, CDR2 YFSETQ. The CDR3 DNA reads as TGCGCCAGCAGCTTATACAGCATTAATGAAAAACTGTTTTTT. This codes for CASSLYSINEKLFF.

For the CDR3, the DNA is TGTGCCAGTAGTATGGCGGAGTGGCGGACTAGCGGGAGGGCCCAAGAGACCCAGTACTTC. It is translated as CASSMAEWRTSGRAQETQYF. The rearrangement joins TRBV19 to TRBJ2-5; TRBD2 agrees at 15 bases. The CDR3 runs 20 residues. Germline CDR1 LNHDA, CDR2 SQIVND (reference sequence). V trimming: 3 bases; J trimming: 1 base; junction bases outside the gene matches: 12.

The rearrangement joins TRBV5-4 to TRBJ2-2; 7 bases match TRBD2. Germline loops: CDR1 SGHNT, CDR2 YYREEE (reference sequence). CDR3 length: 14 residues. V lost 10 bases to trimming and J lost 4 bases; unmatched junction nucleotides: 10. The CDR3 DNA reads as TGTGCCGGAGGGAGAGGGGAGGGCACCGGGGAGCTGTTTTTT. The encoded protein is CAGGRGEGTGELFF.

The V call is TRBV5-1, the J call TRBJ2-3, with TRBD2 matching over 11 bases. V lost 5 bases and J lost 3; bases outside the gene matches: 8. CDR3 length: 16 amino acids. Germline V lookup: CDR1 SGHRS, CDR2 YFSETQ. The CDR3 reads CASRETSGRWTDTQYF. In DNA, the CDR3 is TGCGCCAGCAGAGAAACTAGCGGGAGATGGACAGATACGCAGTATTTT.

This clone was picked up one time. This chain links TRBV28 with TRBJ2-7; TRBD1 agrees at 7 bases. The CDR3 has 14 residues. The V and J ends lost 8 bases and 4 bases, in that order; junction bases with no gene match: 11. Germline V gene lookup returns CDR1 MDHEN and CDR2 SYDVKM. The CDR3 DNA reads TGTGCCAGCTTCCTGACAGGGATCCCTTACGAGCAGTACTTC. Amino acids: CASFLTGIPYEQYF.

V gene TRBV19 combines with J gene TRBJ2-7; tentative D call: TRBD2 (5 bases). This CDR3 has 11 amino acids. Germline V gene data show CDR1 as LNHDA and CDR2 as SQIVND (reference sequence). Trimming cost V 9 bases and J 7 bases, with 13 bases left between them. The CDR3 sequence: CASADRREQYF. Here the CDR3 DNA reads TGTGCCAGCGCGGACCGGAGGGAGCAGTACTTC.

This rearrangement joins TRBV14 to TRBJ2-7, with D perhaps matching TRBD1 (6 bases). Germline V CDR1 and CDR2: SGHDN, FVKESK. The CDR3 spans 15 residues. V was cut by 2 bases and J by 5 bases, with 16 bases left in between. Here the CDR3 reads CASSQRLQGSHEQYF. Written as DNA, the CDR3 is TGTGCCAGCAGCCAAAGACTTCAGGGGAGCCACGAGCAGTACTTC. The whole variable domain, filled in from reference TRBV14 and TRBJ2-7, reads EAGVTQFPSHSVIEKGQTVTLRCDPISGHDNLYWYRRVMGKEIKFLLHFVKESKQDESGMPNNRFLAERTGGTYSTLKVQPAELEDSGVYFCASSQRLQGSHEQYFGPGTRLTVT.

The chain couples TRBV15 to TRBJ1-3; tentative D call: TRBD1 (5 bases). V was clipped by 3 bases and J by 4 bases, with 34 bases between them. This CDR3 comprises 22 residues. Germline V gene data show CDR1 as LNHNV and CDR2 as YYDKDF (reference sequence). CDR3 nucleotide sequence: TGTGCCACCAGCAGGCGCTTTGGGGGGGGTCTTCTCTCCCATCACCTCGGAAACACCATATATTTT. It yields the protein CATSRRFGGGLLSHHLGNTIYF.

This chain links TRBV7-2 with TRBJ2-1; either TRBD1 or TRBD2 may fit D (6 bases each). The germline V gene encodes CDR1 SGHTA and CDR2 FQGNSA. The CDR3 sequence is 14 residues long. V lost 0 bases and J lost 9, with 12 bases in between. CDR3 residues: CASSLAKGGTEQFF. The CDR3 DNA follows: TGTGCCAGCAGCTTAGCGAAGGGGGGTACTGAGCAGTTCTTC.

This sequence joins TRBV28 and TRBJ2-7; unclear D gene. The V gene lost 4 bases and the J gene lost 3 bases, with 10 bases spanning the gap. Germline V gene data show CDR1 as MDHEN and CDR2 as SYDVKM. The CDR3 is made up of 13 amino acids. CDR3 sequence reads: CASSSPDLYEQYF. CDR3 DNA: TGTGCCAGCAGTTCTCCGGACCTCTACGAGCAGTACTTC. Filled out from reference TRBV28 and TRBJ2-7, the complete variable domain reads DVKVTQSSRYLVKRTGEKVFLECVQDMDHENMFWYRQDPGLGLRLIYFSYDVKMKEKGDIPEGYSVSREKKERFSLILESASTNQTSMYLCASSSPDLYEQYFGPGTRLTVT.